The clone carrying this TCR beta chain was observed once. Sequenced by immunoSEQ multiplex PCR; TCRdb stores in-frame clones only, minus some. The repertoire consists of a few hundred thousand clones, with approximately 88% occurring once and the leading ten covering around 1.3%. The data are from a study of blood T cell repertoires in COVID-19. The CDR3 totals 18 residues. Germline V gene lookup returns CDR1 SGHTA and CDR2 FQGTGA. V trimming: 0 bases; J trimming: 0 bases; junction bases outside the gene matches: 5. The chain has TRBV7-3 and TRBJ2-2; the match to TRBD2 covers 9 bases. Material: peripheral blood. The source is a man aged 35-49 years with acute or convalescent COVID-19. This CDR3 is CASSLTETSGANTGELFF. The CDR3 DNA reads TGTGCCAGCAGCTTAACGGAGACTAGCGGAGCGAACACCGGGGAGCTGTTTTTT.